This T cell receptor beta chain appears in the sequencing data of a study of cytomegalovirus exposure and HLA in healthy donors. TCRdb's copy holds only in-frame clones and misses some; the assay was immunoSEQ multiplex PCR. The table has approximately 280,000 clones, roughly 90% seen once. Study-wide results and caveats: According to reports, the classifier identified cytomegalovirus status with high specificity and sensitivity. Three CMV-associated chains were confirmed in vitro to be specific for CMV antigens.

Trimming removed 4 bases at V and 3 bases at J, with 13 bases between. This CDR3 region has 15 residues. Germline loops: CDR1 KGHSY, CDR2 FQNENV. On this clone: The antigen is unknown.

Separation from the roughly 700-subject first cohort characterized the roughly 130-subject validation cohort, to which the donors belonged. The sequencing input was PBMCs. This sequence was found in a young woman in good health and CMV-seronegative. The chain employs TRBV16 and TRBJ2-1; D possibly corresponds to TRBD1 (5 bases). Here the CDR3 reads CASSPEDNLYNEQFF. CDR3 DNA: TGTGCCAGCAGCCCCGAGGACAACCTCTACAATGAGCAGTTCTTC.